This T cell receptor (beta chain) was captured in a study of T cells in Graves' hyperthyroidism and ophthalmopathy. Amplified regions were TCR beta CDR3 sequences from RNA transcripts. The primer set for the first-round RT-PCR of the TCR CDR3 was HTBI. TCRdb re-called the multiplex PCR reads through MiXCR, storing one row per CDR3 protein. The sample consists of 640,000 or so distinct CDR3 sequences, 11% to 15% of them appearing once. V lost 2 bases, J lost 0 bases, and 14 bases lay in between. Germline V gives CDR1 LGHNA, CDR2 YSLEER. The CDR3 runs 17 residues. The rearrangement uses TRBV4-3 and TRBJ2-1; D not resolved. The TCR was taken from a woman aged 18-29 years with Graves' ophthalmopathy. Input material: blood. The CDR3 DNA is TGCGCCAGCAGCCAACCTTCGACACGACTCTCCTACAATGAGCAGTTCTTC. Protein product: CASSQPSTRLSYNEQFF.